These T cell receptor beta chains were read from a single sample in a study of blood T cell repertoires in COVID-19. Repertoires were generated with immunoSEQ multiplex PCR, while TCRdb's copy carries only in-frame clones and drops some. Of 95,000 to 100,000 clones listed, roughly 86% are singletons. The specimen was peripheral blood. The origin of the receptors is a woman aged 25 to 39 with acute or convalescent COVID-19. Both conserved end residues are trimmed from each CDR3.

J: TRBJ1-5; V: TRBV2; CDR3: ASSGTGENQPQH
J: TRBJ2-4; V: TRBV29-1; CDR3: SVGLAGVAKNIQY
J: TRBJ1-4; V: TRBV15; CDR3: ATVREEPTNEKLF
J: TRBJ2-3; V: TRBV20-1; CDR3: SASVSRGGTHTQY
J: TRBJ2-7; V: TRBV7-3; CDR3: ASSLSFRDGTVPSYEQY
J: TRBJ2-2; V: TRBV6-5; CDR3: ASRGLITGELF
J: TRBJ2-7; V: TRBV9; CDR3: ASSGPGGYEQY
J: TRBJ2-1; V: TRBV24-1; CDR3: ATSDLHGYNEQF
J: TRBJ2-5; V: TRBV7-9; CDR3: ASSFSISWETQY
J: TRBJ2-7; V: TRBV5-6; CDR3: ASSLEGQSYEQY
J: TRBJ1-3; V: TRBV9; CDR3: ASSRTQGISGNTIY
J: TRBJ1-1; V: TRBV2; CDR3: ASRSERGNTEAF
J: TRBJ1-2; V: TRBV12-3/TRBV12-4; CDR3: ASSQGVYYGYT
J: TRBJ2-1; V: TRBV7-2; CDR3: ASSLDWSSYNEQF
J: TRBJ1-2; V: TRBV5-1; CDR3: ASSSGTSFGYGYT
J: TRBJ2-1; V: TRBV5-1; CDR3: ASRKLAASYNEQF
J: TRBJ1-4; V: TRBV24-1; CDR3: ATEVLNEKLF
J: TRBJ1-2; V: TRBV7-9; CDR3: ASSQTVDYGYT
J: TRBJ2-7; V: TRBV5-6; CDR3: ASSPGGGPPYEQY
J: TRBJ2-2; V: TRBV13; CDR3: ASSWGLPNTGELF
J: TRBJ1-2; V: TRBV7-2; CDR3: ASSLDGLISGYGYT
J: TRBJ2-1; V: TRBV7-3; CDR3: ASSLAHRSYNEQF
J: TRBJ1-1; V: TRBV4-1; CDR3: ASSRGQSTEAF
J: TRBJ1-2; V: TRBV6-6; CDR3: ASSYSNGRGGYT
J: TRBJ1-2; V: TRBV27; CDR3: ASSSRTWDRLEDYGYT
J: TRBJ1-1; V: TRBV29-1; CDR3: SVTGQSNTEAF
J: TRBJ1-5; V: TRBV6-1; CDR3: ASSEFTGGNQPQH
J: TRBJ2-1; V: TRBV7-3; CDR3: ASSLGSSSYNEQF
J: TRBJ2-7; V: TRBV5-1; CDR3: ASSPQSGANYEQY
J: TRBJ1-1; V: TRBV9; CDR3: ASSVVPGNTEAF
J: TRBJ2-2; V: TRBV13; CDR3: ASSPPRGGNTGELF
J: TRBJ1-6; V: TRBV9; CDR3: ASNKDRAGSPLH
J: TRBJ1-1; V: TRBV9; CDR3: ASSREYTEAF
J: TRBJ2-3; V: TRBV15; CDR3: ATSRDSSTDTQY
J: TRBJ2-2; V: TRBV5-1; CDR3: ASSPDREATGELF
J: TRBJ2-3; V: TRBV9; CDR3: ASSPYGGGADTQY
J: TRBJ2-3; V: TRBV11-3; CDR3: ASSLGEPPDTQY